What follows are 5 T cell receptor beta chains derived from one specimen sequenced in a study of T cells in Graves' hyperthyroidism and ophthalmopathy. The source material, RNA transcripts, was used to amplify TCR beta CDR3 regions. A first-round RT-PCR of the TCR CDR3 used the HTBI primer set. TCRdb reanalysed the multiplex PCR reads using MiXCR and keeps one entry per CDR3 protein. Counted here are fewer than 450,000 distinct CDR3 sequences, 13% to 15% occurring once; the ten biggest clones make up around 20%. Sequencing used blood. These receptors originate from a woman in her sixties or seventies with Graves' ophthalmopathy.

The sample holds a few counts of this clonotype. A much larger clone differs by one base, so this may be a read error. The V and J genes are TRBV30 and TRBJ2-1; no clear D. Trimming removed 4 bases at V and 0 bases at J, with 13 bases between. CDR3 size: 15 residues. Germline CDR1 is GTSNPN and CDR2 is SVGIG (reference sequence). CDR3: CAWNGRPSSYNEQFF. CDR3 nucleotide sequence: TGTGCCTGGAACGGACGGCCGAGCTCCTACAATGAGCAGTTCTTC.

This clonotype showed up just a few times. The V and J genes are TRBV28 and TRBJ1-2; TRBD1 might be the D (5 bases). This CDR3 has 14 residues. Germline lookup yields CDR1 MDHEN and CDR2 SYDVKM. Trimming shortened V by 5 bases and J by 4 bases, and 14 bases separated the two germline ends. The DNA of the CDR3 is TGTGCCAGCAGTCCCTCGGGACTTCTCTATGGCTACACCTTC. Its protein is CASSPSGLLYGYTF.

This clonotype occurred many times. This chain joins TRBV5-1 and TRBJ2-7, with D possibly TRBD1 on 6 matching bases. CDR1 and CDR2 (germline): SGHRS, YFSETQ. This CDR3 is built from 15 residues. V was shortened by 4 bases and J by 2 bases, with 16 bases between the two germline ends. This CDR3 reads CASSLMDSTTYEQYF. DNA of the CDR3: TGCGCCAGCAGCCTGATGGACAGCACCACCTACGAGCAGTACTTC. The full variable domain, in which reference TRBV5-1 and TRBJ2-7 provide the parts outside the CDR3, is KAGVTQTPRYLIKTRGQQVTLSCSPISGHRSVSWYQQTPGQGLQFLFEYFSETQRNKGNFPGRFSGRQFSNSRSEMNVSTLELGDSALYLCASSLMDSTTYEQYFGPGTRLTVT.

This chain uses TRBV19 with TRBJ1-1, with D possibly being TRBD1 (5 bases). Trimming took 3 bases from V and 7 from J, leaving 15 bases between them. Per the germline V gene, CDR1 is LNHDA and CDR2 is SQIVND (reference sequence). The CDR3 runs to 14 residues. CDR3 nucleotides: TGTGCCAGTAGTATTACTGGATCGGGGGGTGAAGCTTTCTTT. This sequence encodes CASSITGSGGEAFF.

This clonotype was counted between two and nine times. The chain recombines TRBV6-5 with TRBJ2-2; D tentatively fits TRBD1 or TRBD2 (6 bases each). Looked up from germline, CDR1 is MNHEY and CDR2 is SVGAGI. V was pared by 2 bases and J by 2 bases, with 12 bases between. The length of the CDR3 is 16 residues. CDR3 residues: CASSYAWGANTGELFF. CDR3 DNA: TGTGCCAGCAGTTACGCGTGGGGGGCAAACACCGGGGAGCTGTTTTTT.